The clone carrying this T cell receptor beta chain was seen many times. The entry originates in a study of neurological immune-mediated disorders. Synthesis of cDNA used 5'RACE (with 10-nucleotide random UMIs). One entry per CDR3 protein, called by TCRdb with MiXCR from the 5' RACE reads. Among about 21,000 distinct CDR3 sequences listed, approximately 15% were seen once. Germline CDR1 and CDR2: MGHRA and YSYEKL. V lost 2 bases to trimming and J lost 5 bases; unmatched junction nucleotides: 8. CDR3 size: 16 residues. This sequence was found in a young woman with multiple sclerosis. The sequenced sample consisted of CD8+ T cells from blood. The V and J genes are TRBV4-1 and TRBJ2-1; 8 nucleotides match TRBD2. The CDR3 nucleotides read TGCGCCAGCAGCCAAAAGGGACTAGTCGAAGACAATGAGCAGTTCTTC. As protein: CASSQKGLVEDNEQFF.